This T cell receptor beta chain was identified in a study of shared clonotypes between healthy human individuals. General study points: Large depth notwithstanding, sorted-subset sequencing proved incomplete by rarefaction.

From germline, CDR1 is LNHDA and CDR2 SQIVND (reference sequence). V was cut by 3 bases and J by 2 bases, with 14 bases left in between. CDR3 length: 16 residues. As regards this clone: Its matching antigen is unknown.

For sorted subsets, about 190 ng DNA per replicate equaled roughly 30,000 T cell genomes. Assay: immunoSEQ multiplex PCR; the TCRdb copy retains only in-frame clones and omits some. Of approximately 2.5 million clones in the sample, approximately 90% are singletons; the top ten hold 0.13% to 0.15%. Donors were healthy HIV-negative adults without recently reported acute infections or vaccinations. The J gene is TRBJ2-1, the V gene TRBV19; a weak D match, TRBD1 (5 bases). This sequence was found in a man between 18 and 35 years old in good health. The specimen sequenced was naive CD4+ T cells sorted from blood. Subset noted: CD45RA+ positively selected. CDR3 DNA: TGTGCCAGTAGTATTCAGGTGGCAGGGACCTACAATGAGCAGTTCTTC. Its translation: CASSIQVAGTYNEQFF.